This entry concerns a single T cell receptor (beta chain). Its antigen is not identified. The sample comes from a study of T cell responses to AZD1222 COVID-19 vaccine. Overall study: Samples with a second dose at about 4 or about 12 weeks were pooled together.

General study findings and limits: Donors were largely white British and mainly female; clonal diversity was possibly underestimated. Scientists sampled the repertoires only once the peak T cell response had passed. Regions 160-218 and 743-854 held dominance among vaccine-associated CD4 TCRs, which spanned spike.

The CDR3 is 15 residues long. Trimming removed 5 bases from V and 9 bases from J; junction bases left unmatched: 10. Germline assignment: CDR1 SGHTA and CDR2 FQGNSA. Assay used: immunoSEQ multiplex PCR; TCRdb lists only in-frame clones, some missing. The sample lists some 110,000 clones, around 89% occurring once. This rearrangement joins TRBV7-2 to TRBJ2-7; 13 bases agree with TRBD2. The sample consisted of peripheral blood, taken on day 0 of AZD1222 vaccination. This receptor was taken from an adult in good health. The CDR3 sequence: CASSPGLAGNSGQYF. CDR3 in DNA: TGTGCCAGCAGCCCGGGACTAGCGGGAAACTCCGGGCAGTACTTC.